These T cell receptor beta chains were read from a single sample in a study of T cells in Graves' hyperthyroidism and ophthalmopathy. TCRdb fed the multiplex PCR reads into MiXCR, producing one record per CDR3 protein. The table has some 440,000 distinct CDR3 sequences, around 14% seen once. Input material: blood. The receptor source for this set is a woman aged 18-29 years with Graves' hyperthyroidism. The CDR3 runs from the conserved cysteine through the conserved F or W. The D gene is left open where the match is weak. Clone size is stated in some rows and not others, as once, few, many or a class when expanded.

d_call j_call clone_size v_call cdr3_aa cdr3_nt
NA TRBJ2-1 many TRBV7-3 CASSPYQYNEQFF TGTGCCAGCAGCCCCTACCAGTACAATGAGCAGTTCTTC
NA TRBJ2-5 many TRBV20-1 CSASPRAGRETQYF TGCAGTGCTTCCCCACGGGCGGGGAGGGAGACCCAGTACTTC
TRBD1 TRBJ2-1 many TRBV7-9 CASSRGQGYNEQFF TGTGCCAGCAGCCGGGGACAGGGCTACAATGAGCAGTTCTTC
TRBD1 TRBJ1-2 few TRBV7-9 CASSLGTGGVDGYTF TGTGCCAGCAGCTTAGGGACAGGGGGAGTGGATGGCTACACCTTC
NA TRBJ2-7 many TRBV20-1 CSAYGDYEQYF TGCAGTGCCTATGGGGACTACGAGCAGTACTTC
TRBD1 TRBJ2-7 many TRBV2 CASSERQGIYEQYF TGTGCCAGCAGTGAACGACAGGGGATCTACGAGCAGTACTTC
NA TRBJ1-5 few TRBV19 CASTPIWDTPYSNQPQHF TGTGCCAGTACCCCAATTTGGGACACCCCATATAGCAATCAGCCCCAGCATTTT
TRBD2 TRBJ2-3 NA TRBV6-2/TRBV6-3 CVSSYGRGGADTQYF TGTGTCAGCAGTTACGGGAGGGGAGGGGCAGATACGCAGTATTTT
NA TRBJ2-7 many TRBV12-3/TRBV12-4 CASSLKTGYSEQYF TGTGCCAGCAGTTTAAAAACAGGGTACTCCGAGCAGTACTTC
NA TRBJ2-1 few TRBV2 CASSEEVLRSSYNEQFF TGTGCCAGCAGTGAAGAAGTGTTGCGTAGCTCCTACAATGAGCAGTTCTTC
NA TRBJ2-5 few TRBV28 CASSFILALKETQYF TGTGCCAGCAGTTTTATTCTAGCGTTAAAAGAGACCCAGTACTTC
TRBD2 TRBJ2-2 NA TRBV9 CASSSRGGKATGELFF TGTGCCAGCAGCTCCCGCGGGGGGAAAGCCACCGGGGAGCTGTTTTTT
TRBD2 TRBJ2-1 many TRBV5-1 CASSLGLAGVSSRSNEQFF TGCGCCAGCAGCTTGGGACTAGCGGGAGTAAGTTCAAGAAGCAATGAGCAGTTCTTC
NA TRBJ2-5 few TRBV19 CASNPGGETQYF TGTGCCAGTAACCCCGGGGGAGAGACCCAGTACTTC
NA TRBJ2-7 many TRBV11-2 CASTEPSPPLEQYF TGTGCCAGCACCGAACCTAGCCCCCCGCTCGAGCAGTACTTC
NA TRBJ1-4 NA TRBV6-1 CASTRISGTRNNEKLFF TGTGCCAGCACGAGAATTTCCGGGACACGGAATAATGAAAAACTGTTTTTT
TRBD1 TRBJ1-4 NA TRBV7-2 CASSGRTGLNEKLFF TGTGCCAGCAGCGGAAGGACAGGCCTTAATGAAAAACTGTTTTTT
NA TRBJ2-3 NA TRBV4-3 CASSQDLPGVSTDTQYF TGCGCCAGCAGCCAAGACCTGCCAGGAGTTAGCACAGATACGCAGTATTTT
NA TRBJ1-2 NA TRBV25-1 CATTGDQSYGYTF TGTGCCACCACGGGGGACCAGAGCTATGGCTACACCTTC
NA TRBJ2-5 few TRBV29-1 CSVGSGSLRETQYF TGCAGCGTGGGCTCCGGGTCTCTCCGGGAGACCCAGTACTTC
NA TRBJ2-6 NA TRBV7-9 CASSLSGRVGTNVLTF TGTGCCAGCAGCTTATCCGGCAGGGTTGGTACCAACGTCCTGACTTTC
NA TRBJ2-7 few TRBV12-3/TRBV12-4 CASSGGQGYEQYF TGTGCCAGCAGTGGGGGGCAGGGCTACGAGCAGTACTTC
TRBD1 TRBJ2-1 many TRBV6-1 CASSAGTAYNEQFF TGTGCCAGCAGTGCTGGGACAGCCTACAATGAGCAGTTCTTC
NA TRBJ1-1 many TRBV11-2 CASSLDLRAVRTEAFF TGTGCCAGCAGCTTAGATCTGCGTGCGGTACGGACTGAAGCTTTCTTT
NA TRBJ2-7 NA TRBV29-1 CSVHTPGEQYF TGCAGCGTTCACACCCCGGGCGAGCAGTACTTC
NA TRBJ1-1 NA TRBV18 CASSPFSVVITEAFF TGTGCCAGCTCGCCATTTTCAGTTGTGATCACTGAAGCTTTCTTT
TRBD2 TRBJ2-3 many TRBV11-2 CASSLELAGLSTDTQYF TGTGCCAGCAGCTTAGAACTAGCGGGATTGTCCACAGATACGCAGTATTTT
TRBD2 TRBJ2-1 NA TRBV2 CASSESHGLAGEVF TGTGCCAGCAGTGAATCCCATGGACTAGCGGGAGAGGTCTTC
TRBD1 TRBJ1-2 NA TRBV20-1 CSAGGSRRDSDYYGYTF TGCAGTGCCGGGGGGAGCCGCCGGGACAGCGACTACTATGGCTACACCTTC
NA TRBJ1-6 many TRBV3-1 CASSQGDRRSSLHF TGTGCCAGCAGCCAAGGCGACAGACGTTCATCCCTCCACTTT
NA TRBJ2-5 few TRBV5-1 CASSRGLGDLATQYF TGCGCCAGCAGCCGGGGATTGGGGGACTTAGCGACCCAGTACTTC
NA TRBJ2-5 many TRBV24-1 CATSDYETQYF TGTGCCACCAGTGATTATGAGACCCAGTACTTC
NA TRBJ2-3 few TRBV18 CASSPGNRVLGTDTQYF TGTGCCAGCTCACCGGGGAATAGGGTACTCGGCACAGATACGCAGTATTTT
NA TRBJ1-6 many TRBV2 CASSERATVYNSPLHF TGTGCCAGCAGTGAACGCGCGACAGTCTATAATTCACCCCTCCACTTT
NA TRBJ1-2 many TRBV7-2 CASSLLVSDYGYTF TGTGCCAGCAGCTTATTAGTGTCGGACTATGGCTACACCTTC
NA TRBJ2-5 many TRBV7-2 CAGSLGGGQETQYF TGTGCCGGCAGCTTAGGTGGGGGGCAAGAGACCCAGTACTTC
NA TRBJ1-1 many TRBV28 CASRASLGRTEAFF TGTGCCAGCAGAGCCAGTCTGGGGAGGACTGAAGCTTTCTTT
TRBD1 TRBJ1-2 NA TRBV27 CASRQTGTYGYTF TGTGCCAGCAGGCAGACAGGGACCTATGGCTACACCTTC
NA TRBJ1-4 many TRBV27 CASSGTATNEKLFF TGTGCCAGCAGTGGGACTGCAACTAATGAAAAACTGTTTTTT
NA TRBJ2-5 many TRBV7-7 CASSLAEGAQETQYF TGTGCTAGCAGCTTAGCGGAGGGGGCCCAAGAGACCCAGTACTTC
TRBD1 TRBJ1-3 many TRBV28 CASTPRDRHRNTIYF TGTGCCAGCACTCCCCGGGACAGGCATCGAAACACCATATATTTT
NA TRBJ2-2 few TRBV7-3 CASSSGWKLAGELFF TGTGCCAGCAGCTCCGGGTGGAAGTTGGCCGGGGAGCTGTTTTTT
NA TRBJ1-1 few TRBV19 CASTRGLETEAFF TGTGCCAGTACCCGGGGGTTGGAGACTGAAGCTTTCTTT
NA TRBJ2-4 many TRBV2 CASSRTEGKNIQYF TGTGCCAGCAGTCGAACAGAGGGCAAAAACATTCAGTACTTC
NA TRBJ1-2 many TRBV28 CASRKVAIFNYGYTF TGTGCCAGCAGGAAGGTTGCCATTTTTAACTATGGCTACACCTTC
NA TRBJ2-7 NA TRBV7-9 CASSFGGRYEQYF TGTGCCAGCAGCTTCGGGGGTCGCTACGAGCAGTACTTC
NA TRBJ1-1 many TRBV6-1 CASSLLGSKTEAFF TGTGCCAGCAGTTTACTGGGTAGCAAGACTGAAGCTTTCTTT
NA TRBJ2-3 NA TRBV14 CASSLYGLGPDTQYF TGTGCCAGCAGCCTGTACGGTCTAGGGCCAGATACGCAGTATTTT
NA TRBJ1-5 many TRBV2 CASSEMAGDNQPQHF TGTGCCAGCAGTGAGATGGCAGGGGACAATCAGCCCCAGCATTTT
NA TRBJ2-2 NA TRBV5-1 CASSLAALSGTGELFF TGCGCCAGCAGCTTGGCGGCACTATCGGGTACCGGGGAGCTGTTTTTT
TRBD1 TRBJ2-1 few TRBV6-4 CASSEGQDYNEQFF TGTGCCAGCAGTGAGGGACAGGACTACAATGAGCAGTTCTTC
TRBD2 TRBJ2-3 NA TRBV4-3 CASSQDRVAGGPTDTQYF TGCGCCAGCAGCCAAGACAGGGTAGCGGGGGGGCCCACAGATACGCAGTATTTT
NA TRBJ2-3 many TRBV15 CATSRDPGDTQYF TGTGCCACCAGCAGAGACCCAGGGGATACGCAGTATTTT
NA TRBJ2-2 NA TRBV24-1 CATSDFGGPNTGELFF TGTGCCACCAGTGATTTTGGCGGGCCTAACACCGGGGAGCTGTTTTTT